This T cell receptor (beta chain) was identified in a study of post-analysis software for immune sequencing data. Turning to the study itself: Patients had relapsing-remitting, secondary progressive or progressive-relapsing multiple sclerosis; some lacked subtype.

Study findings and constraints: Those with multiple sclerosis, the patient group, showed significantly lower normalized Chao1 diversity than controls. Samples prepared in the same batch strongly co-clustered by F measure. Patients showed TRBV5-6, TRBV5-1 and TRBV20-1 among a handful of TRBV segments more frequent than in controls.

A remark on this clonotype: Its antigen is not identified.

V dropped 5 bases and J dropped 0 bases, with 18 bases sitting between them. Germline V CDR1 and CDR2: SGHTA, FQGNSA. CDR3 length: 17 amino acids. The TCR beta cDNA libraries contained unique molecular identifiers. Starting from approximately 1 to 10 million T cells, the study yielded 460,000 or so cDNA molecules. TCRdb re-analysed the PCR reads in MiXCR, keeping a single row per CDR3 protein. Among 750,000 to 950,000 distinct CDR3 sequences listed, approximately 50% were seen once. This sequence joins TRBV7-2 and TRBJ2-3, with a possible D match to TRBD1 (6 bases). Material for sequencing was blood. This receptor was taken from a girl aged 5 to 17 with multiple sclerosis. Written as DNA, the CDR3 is TGTGCCAGCAGCCGCCAGCCGAGGGGGATCAGCACAGATACGCAGTATTTT. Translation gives CASSRQPRGISTDTQYF.